The 17 T cell receptor beta chains given below trace back to one sample, sequenced in a study of vaccination effects on CD4 cells after COVID-19. After expansion with viral peptide pools in the ViraFEST assay, antigen-specific CD4+ T cells were sequenced. Scientists isolated CD4+ T cells after a roughly 10-day culture period ended. Everyone in the study got two shots of either the BNT162b2 or mRNA-1273 vaccine. The protocol was immunoSEQ multiplex PCR, while the TCRdb copy is restricted to in-frame clones and leaves out a portion. The sample contains just under 60,000 clones, roughly 80% of which appear only once. These receptors' antigens are unknown. The sequencing used CD4+ T cells from PBMCs cultured with HCoV-OC43 spike peptides, collected after COVID-19 vaccination. Subset here: HCoV-OC43 spike overlapping peptide pool stimulation. These receptors all stem from a human donor who received a COVID-19 vaccine.

The gene calls are TRBV7-8 and TRBJ1-6; D perhaps matches TRBD1 (6 bases). The CDR3 spans 17 residues. CDR1 is SGHVS, CDR2 FQNEAQ, per germline. With 5 bases removed from V and 2 bases from J, the gap between germline ends came to 16 bases. The CDR3: CASSTSDSGAYNSPLHF. CDR3 nucleotides: TGTGCCAGCAGCACCTCGGACAGTGGAGCCTATAATTCACCCCTCCACTTT.

The chain couples TRBV9 to TRBJ1-2; D unclear. Germline V gene sequence: CDR1 SGDLS, CDR2 YYNGEE. V was pared by 4 bases and J by 8 bases, with 12 bases between. The CDR3 covers 12 residues. Written as DNA, the CDR3 is TGTGCCAGCAGCCAGAGGGCGCGGGGCTACACCTTC. Translated: CASSQRARGYTF.

The chain is built from TRBV7-9 and TRBJ2-1; D gene unclear. Trimming cost V 8 bases and J 0 bases, with 8 bases left between them. The CDR3 runs to 13 residues. Germline CDR1 is SEHNR and CDR2 is FQNEAQ (reference sequence). The CDR3 DNA follows: TGTGCCAGCTCCCCTTACTCCTACAATGAGCAGTTCTTC. Residues: CASSPYSYNEQFF.

The chain has TRBV6-5 and TRBJ2-7, with 7 bases identical to TRBD1. V trimming: 6 bases; J trimming: 3 bases; junction bases outside the gene matches: 5. CDR3 size: 13 residues. Germline-derived CDR1 and CDR2 are MNHEY and SVGAGI. The CDR3 region is CASRTTGFYEQYV. The CDR3 DNA reads TGTGCCAGCAGGACGACAGGGTTCTACGAGCAGTACGTC.

The chain links TRBV7-2 to TRBJ1-1; D is ambiguous. CDR3 length equals 13 residues. The V gene lost 2 bases and the J gene lost 4 bases, with 8 bases spanning the gap. Per the germline V gene, CDR1 is SGHTA and CDR2 is FQGNSA. CDR3 sequence (DNA): TGTGCCAGCAGCTTAAGGGCCGTCACTGAAGCTTTCTTT. It is translated as CASSLRAVTEAFF.

This clone has just a few counts. V usage is TRBV5-1 and J usage is TRBJ2-6, with unresolved D. Trimming took off 5 bases at V and 0 bases at J, with 15 bases between the two ends. Germline loops: CDR1 SGHRS, CDR2 YFSETQ. The CDR3 covers 17 residues. The CDR3 coding sequence is TGCGCCAGCAGTATAGCATCAGGAACCTCTGGGGCCAACGTCCTGACTTTC. Translating gives CASSIASGTSGANVLTF.

A note on this clone: The sample has other DNA sequences that encode this CDR3 too. The chain links TRBV5-6 to TRBJ1-1; TRBD1 is a possible D gene (6 bases). Trimming removed 1 base at V and 6 bases at J, with 10 bases between. The CDR3 runs 13 residues. Looked up from germline, CDR1 is SGHDT and CDR2 is YYEEEE. CDR3 in amino acids: CASSLNRAPEAFF. The DNA of the CDR3 is TGTGCCAGCAGCTTGAACAGGGCCCCTGAAGCTTTCTTT.

With respect to this clone: Its ends do not fully match the called genes, so a read error is possible. This chain uses TRBV28 with TRBJ1-3; D uncertain. The germline CDR1 and CDR2 sequences are MDHEN and SYDVKM. This CDR3 has 13 residues. The CDR3 nucleotides read TGTGCCAGTAGTTTCCTCTCTGGAAACACCATATATTTT. Its protein product is CASSFLSGNTIYF. Full variable domain (remainder filled in from reference TRBV28 and TRBJ1-3): DVKVTQSSRYLVKRTGEKVFLECVQDMDHENMFWYRQDPGLGLRLIYFSYDVKMKEKGDIPEGYSVSREKKERFSLILESASTNQTSMYLCASSFLSGNTIYFGEGSWLTVV.

This chain links TRBV5-4 with TRBJ1-2, with a tentative D call TRBD1 (5 bases). Looked up from germline, CDR1 is SGHNT and CDR2 is YYREEE (reference sequence). V lost 7 bases and J lost 6, with 22 bases in between. This CDR3 is built from 15 residues. The CDR3 protein is CASRNPAGTSHGYTF. In DNA form, the CDR3 reads TGTGCCAGCCGAAACCCTGCCGGGACTTCTCATGGCTACACCTTC.

The chain uses TRBV28 and TRBJ1-2; TRBD1 aligns across 8 bases. Germline loops: CDR1 MDHEN, CDR2 SYDVKM. This CDR3 is 15 amino acids long. The V segment lost 4 bases and the J segment 1 base; nucleotides outside the gene matches: 5. The DNA for the CDR3 is TGTGCCAGCAGTTCAGGGACAGGCGTTAACTATGGCTACACCTTC. Protein sequence: CASSSGTGVNYGYTF.

This sequence joins TRBV5-6 and TRBJ1-4; D gene uncertain. V was trimmed by 2 bases and J by 4 bases, leaving 6 bases between them. The CDR3 is 13 residues long. Germline CDR1 SGHDT, CDR2 YYEEEE. The CDR3 loop reads CASSFVSNEKLFF. In DNA, the CDR3 is TGTGCCAGCAGCTTCGTCAGTAATGAAAAACTGTTTTTT.

The gene calls are TRBV28 and TRBJ1-5, with a weak D call TRBD1 (6 bases). Germline V gene sequence: CDR1 MDHEN, CDR2 SYDVKM. V was shortened by 5 bases and J by 4 bases, with 18 bases between the two germline ends. The CDR3 totals 16 residues. The CDR3 coding sequence is TGTGCCAGCAGTCAGGGCGGGGGGGCTTGGAATCAGCCCCAGCATTTT. This sequence encodes CASSQGGGAWNQPQHF.

This clone has a single count. The chain recombines TRBV27 with TRBJ2-2, with no clear D. The germline V gene has CDR1 MNHEY and CDR2 SMNVEV (reference sequence). The V gene lost 3 bases and the J gene lost 0 bases, with 8 bases spanning the gap. The CDR3 spans 15 residues. The CDR3 loop reads CASSLATTNTGELFF. The CDR3 bases are TGTGCCAGCAGTTTGGCTACCACGAACACCGGGGAGCTGTTTTTT.

This clone was counted between two and nine times. The chain carries TRBV14 and TRBJ2-3; TRBD2 agrees at 9 bases. This CDR3 has 16 residues. J was trimmed by 1 base and V by 4 bases; bases with no gene match: 6. The germline V gene encodes CDR1 SGHDN and CDR2 FVKESK. DNA for the CDR3: TGTGCCAGCAGCCCCTGGACTAGCGCCGGCACAGATACGCAGTATTTT. It yields the protein CASSPWTSAGTDTQYF.

The chain carries TRBV4-1 and TRBJ1-2; D is uncertain. Germline V gives CDR1 MGHRA, CDR2 YSYEKL. The CDR3 extends over 16 amino acids. Trimming stripped 1 base from V and 4 bases from J, with 16 bases between. DNA for the CDR3: TGCGCCAGCAGCCAAGTGGGCCGCCTTAGGGTCTATGGCTACACCTTC. It encodes CASSQVGRLRVYGYTF.

The chain recombines TRBV19 with TRBJ1-2; the match to TRBD1 covers 8 bases. The germline V gene encodes CDR1 LNHDA and CDR2 SQIVND (reference sequence). CDR3 length: 13 amino acids. J gave up 3 bases and V 4 bases, and 1 base lay outside the gene matches. CDR3 nucleotide sequence: TGTGCCAGTAGTACGACAGGGGACTATGGCTACACCTTC. Its translation is CASSTTGDYGYTF.

The V call is TRBV6-2 or TRBV6-3, the J call TRBJ2-7; TRBD2 is a possible D gene (5 bases). The CDR3 covers 15 residues. Germline V gene data show CDR1 as MNHEY and CDR2 as SVGEGT. V lost 2 bases and J 2 bases, leaving 13 bases between the germline ends. In nucleotides, the CDR3 is TGTGCCAGCAGTTACGGGTCTCACGGGACCTACGAGCAGTACGTC. Translated, it gives CASSYGSHGTYEQYV.